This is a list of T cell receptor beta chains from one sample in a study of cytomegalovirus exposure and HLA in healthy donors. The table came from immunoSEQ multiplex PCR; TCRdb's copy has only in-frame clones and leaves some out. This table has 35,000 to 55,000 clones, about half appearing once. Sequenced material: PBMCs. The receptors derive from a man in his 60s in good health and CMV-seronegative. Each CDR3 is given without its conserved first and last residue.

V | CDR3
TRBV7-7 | ASSATVNTEAF
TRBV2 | ASSVASRTDTQY
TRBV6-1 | ASSPDRANYGYT
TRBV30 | AWKRSPTEAF
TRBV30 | AWSAPRGNQPQH
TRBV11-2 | ASSFGRTGGGNTIY
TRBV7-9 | ASSPRTGLDTQY
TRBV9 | ASSVGGWTPSYEQY
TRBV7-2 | ASSPGISNQPQH
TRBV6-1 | ASSDRLAYEQY
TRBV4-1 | ASSQDGAGITDTQY